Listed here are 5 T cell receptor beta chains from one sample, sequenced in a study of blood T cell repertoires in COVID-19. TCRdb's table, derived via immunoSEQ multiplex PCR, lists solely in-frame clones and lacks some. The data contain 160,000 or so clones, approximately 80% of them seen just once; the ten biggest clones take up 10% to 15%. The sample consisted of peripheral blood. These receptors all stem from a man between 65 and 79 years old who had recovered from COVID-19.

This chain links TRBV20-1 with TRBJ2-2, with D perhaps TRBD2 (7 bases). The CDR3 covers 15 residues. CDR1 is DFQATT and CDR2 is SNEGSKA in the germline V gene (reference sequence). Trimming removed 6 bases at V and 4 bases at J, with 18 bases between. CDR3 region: CSASDGGPGTGELFF. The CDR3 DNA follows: TGCAGTGCCAGTGACGGGGGGCCGGGCACCGGGGAGCTGTTTTTT.

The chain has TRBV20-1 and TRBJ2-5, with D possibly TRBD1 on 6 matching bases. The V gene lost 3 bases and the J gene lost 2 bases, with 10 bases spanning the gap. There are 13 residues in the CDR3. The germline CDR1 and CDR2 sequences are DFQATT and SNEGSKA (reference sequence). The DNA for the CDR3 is TGCAGTGCTAGTAGGACAGTGCAAGAGACCCAGTACTTC. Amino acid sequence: CSASRTVQETQYF.

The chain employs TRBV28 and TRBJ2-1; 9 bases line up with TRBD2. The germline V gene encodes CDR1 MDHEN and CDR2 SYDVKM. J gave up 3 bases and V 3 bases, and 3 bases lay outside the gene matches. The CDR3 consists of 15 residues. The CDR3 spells CASSFSGSGYNEQFF. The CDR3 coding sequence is TGTGCCAGCAGTTTTAGCGGGAGTGGCTACAATGAGCAGTTCTTC.

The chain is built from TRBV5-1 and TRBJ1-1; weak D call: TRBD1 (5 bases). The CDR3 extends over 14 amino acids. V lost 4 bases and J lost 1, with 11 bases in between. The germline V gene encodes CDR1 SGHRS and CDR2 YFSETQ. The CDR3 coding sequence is TGCGCCAGCAGCCGAATGACAGAGAACACTGAAGCTTTCTTT. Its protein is CASSRMTENTEAFF.

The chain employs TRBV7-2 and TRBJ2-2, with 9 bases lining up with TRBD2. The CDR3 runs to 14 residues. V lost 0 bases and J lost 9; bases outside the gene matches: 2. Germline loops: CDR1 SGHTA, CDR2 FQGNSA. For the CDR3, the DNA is TGTGCCAGCAGCTTAGCTAGCGGGAGTCGGGAGCTGTTTTTT. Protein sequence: CASSLASGSRELFF.